The 27 T cell receptor beta chains below were found in one sample sequenced in a study of identical twins. TCRdb reprocessed the 5' RACE reads with MiXCR, giving one entry per CDR3 protein. The sample shows hundreds of thousands of distinct CDR3 sequences, about 18% of them seen only once. Another study also made use of these data, one on T cells expressing NK-cell markers.

Material for sequencing was PBMCs. The receptor set was obtained from a woman younger than 30 in good health.

The V call is TRBV20-1, the J call TRBJ1-2; tentative D call: TRBD1 (6 bases). The CDR3 consists of 15 residues. In germline, CDR1 is DFQATT, CDR2 SNEGSKA (reference sequence). Trimming took off 3 bases at V and 0 bases at J, with 14 bases between the two ends. The CDR3 sequence is CSASMGAAANYGYTF. The CDR3 region has the DNA TGCAGTGCTAGCATGGGGGCAGCAGCTAACTATGGCTACACCTTC.

This clonotype came up many times. The rearrangement uses TRBV12-3 or TRBV12-4 and TRBJ1-6, with 7 bases aligning to TRBD1. V lost 3 bases and J lost 9; bases outside the gene matches: 5. This CDR3 has 14 residues. CDR3 coding DNA: TGTGCCAGCAGTTTGACAGGGTGGATTTCACCCCTCCACTTT. Protein: CASSLTGWISPLHF.

This clonotype has just a few counts. The chain employs TRBV12-3 or TRBV12-4 and TRBJ2-5; TRBD1 is a possible D gene (5 bases). The V end was cut by 6 bases, the J end by 5 bases, with 16 bases between. The CDR3 is 14 residues long. The CDR3 is CASSYDSLEETQYF. CDR3 DNA: TGTGCCAGCAGCTACGACAGCCTAGAGGAGACCCAGTACTTC.

This chain joins TRBV5-1 and TRBJ2-1; D gene ambiguous. This CDR3 contains 14 residues. The V gene lost 4 bases and the J gene lost 5 bases, with 13 bases spanning the gap. Germline V lookup: CDR1 SGHRS, CDR2 YFSETQ. In DNA, the CDR3 is TGCGCCAGCAGCACCTGGACCGCCGACAATGAGCAGTTCTTC. Protein sequence: CASSTWTADNEQFF.

The chain joins TRBV20-1 to TRBJ2-7, with TRBD1 matching over 9 bases. Looked up from germline, CDR1 is DFQATT and CDR2 is SNEGSKA (reference sequence). V trimming: 6 bases; J trimming: 0 bases; junction bases outside the gene matches: 6. This CDR3 region has 14 residues. The chain's CDR3 is CSAGGTGSSYEQYF. The DNA of the CDR3 is TGCAGTGCAGGGGGGACAGGGTCCTCCTACGAGCAGTACTTC.

This clonotype was seen at least ten times. J is TRBJ2-1 and V is TRBV12-3 or TRBV12-4; 9 positions match TRBD2. CDR3 length: 16 residues. V shed 2 bases and J 5 bases; nucleotides not matched to a gene: 7. CDR3 in DNA: TGTGCCAGCAGTTTAAGTAATAGCGGGAGAGACAATGAGCAGTTCTTC. Protein product: CASSLSNSGRDNEQFF.

Only a few counts were recorded for this clonotype. The chain couples TRBV5-1 to TRBJ1-5, with a tentative D call TRBD1 (6 bases). V gave up 3 bases and J gave up 8 bases, with 12 bases separating them. CDR3 length: 13 residues. Germline values: CDR1 SGHRS, CDR2 YFSETQ. CDR3 protein: CASSYGGGEPQHF. Written as DNA, the CDR3 is TGCGCCAGCAGCTATGGAGGGGGAGAGCCCCAGCATTTT. Full variable domain (remainder filled in from reference TRBV5-1 and TRBJ1-5): KAGVTQTPRYLIKTRGQQVTLSCSPISGHRSVSWYQQTPGQGLQFLFEYFSETQRNKGNFPGRFSGRQFSNSRSEMNVSTLELGDSALYLCASSYGGGEPQHFGDGTRLSIL.

This clonotype was seen more than once but under ten times. The chain recombines TRBV18 with TRBJ2-7, with D possibly being TRBD2 (5 bases). Germline CDR1 reads KGHSH; CDR2 reads LQKENI. This CDR3 is 14 amino acids long. The ends were cut back, 0 bases at V and 5 bases at J, with 11 bases in the middle. CDR3 amino acids: CASSPPVDYNEQYF. The DNA of the CDR3 is TGTGCCAGCTCACCACCGGTAGACTACAACGAGCAGTACTTC.

This chain connects TRBV10-3 to TRBJ1-1; the D is unclear. There are 14 residues in the CDR3. V was trimmed by 6 bases and J by 0 bases, leaving 11 bases between them. Per the germline V gene, CDR1 is ENHRY and CDR2 is SYGVKD. The CDR3 protein is CAIRRTDMNTEAFF. The CDR3 DNA reads as TGTGCCATCAGAAGGACCGATATGAACACTGAAGCTTTCTTT.

This clonotype was recorded at least ten times. The V call is TRBV5-5, the J call TRBJ2-5, with 10 bases lining up with TRBD2. This CDR3 contains 17 residues. CDR1 and CDR2 from the germline V gene are SGHKS and YYEKEE (reference sequence). V gave up 0 bases and J gave up 2 bases; unmatched junction bases: 7. The chain's CDR3 is CASSLALLAGRQETQYF. In DNA form, the CDR3 reads TGTGCCAGCAGCTTGGCCCTACTAGCGGGACGGCAAGAGACCCAGTACTTC. Variable domain in full (rest from reference TRBV5-5 and TRBJ2-5): DAGVTQSPTHLIKTRGQQVTLRCSPISGHKSVSWYQQVLGQGPQFIFQYYEKEERGRGNFPDRFSARQFPNYSSELNVNALLLGDSALYLCASSLALLAGRQETQYFGPGTRLLVL.

This clonotype was seen repeatedly, ten times or more. The chain uses TRBV12-3 or TRBV12-4 and TRBJ2-1; D tentatively reads TRBD1 or TRBD2 (6 bases each). Trimming cost V 6 bases and J 2 bases, with 14 bases left between them. This CDR3 region has 15 residues. The CDR3 reads CASRPTRGAYNEQFF. The CDR3 DNA is TGTGCCAGCAGACCTACTAGGGGGGCCTACAATGAGCAGTTCTTC.

This clonotype was observed a few times. The V gene is TRBV12-3 or TRBV12-4, the J gene TRBJ1-1; D uncertain. The CDR3 has 12 residues. Trimming cost V 1 base and J 6 bases, with 6 bases left between them. In nucleotides, the CDR3 is TGTGCCAGCAGTTTAGGCGCCCCTGAAGCTTTCTTT. Translated, it gives CASSLGAPEAFF.

There are a few counts of this clonotype. The chain is built from TRBV6-2 or TRBV6-3 and TRBJ2-1; 7 nucleotides align to TRBD1. The CDR3 totals 15 residues. Germline CDR1 is MNHEY and CDR2 is SVGEGT. Germline trimming cut 2 bases from V and 4 bases from J; bases unmatched to any gene: 5. CDR3 DNA sequence: TGTGCCAGCAGTTACCGAGGACAGGCATACAATGAGCAGTTCTTC. This encodes CASSYRGQAYNEQFF.

The chain employs TRBV2 and TRBJ2-2, with 11 bases aligning to TRBD2. The CDR3 has 16 amino acids. CDR1 SNHLY and CDR2 FYNNEI come from the germline V gene. With 8 bases clipped from V and 7 bases from J, the junction kept 12 bases outside the gene matches. CDR3 DNA: TGTGCCAGCCAAAGGAATAGCGGGAGGGCGATCGGGGAGCTGTTTTTT. It encodes CASQRNSGRAIGELFF.

This clonotype was seen more than once but under ten times. CDR3 in amino acids: CASSQVIQMGSDTQYF. CDR3 DNA sequence: TGCGCCAGCAGCCAAGTTATCCAAATGGGGTCAGATACGCAGTATTTT. The chain joins TRBV4-3 to TRBJ2-3; D call uncertain. V was pared by 1 base and J by 4 bases, with 15 bases between. Germline CDR1 is LGHNA and CDR2 is YSLEER. This CDR3 is built from 16 residues.

The chain is built from TRBV6-1 and TRBJ1-2, with 11 bases fitting TRBD1. Per germline, CDR1 MNHNS and CDR2 SASEGT. Losses at the gene ends were 10 bases for V and 4 bases for J; bases not matched to a gene: 5. The CDR3 is 13 residues long. For the CDR3, the DNA is TGTGCCATTTCGGACAGGGGGCTCTATGGCTACACCTTC. Its protein product is CAISDRGLYGYTF.

This clonotype was observed a single time. CDR3 residues: CASSSGTSGLDTQYF. The DNA for the CDR3 is TGTGCCAGCAGTTCCGGGACTAGCGGGTTAGATACGCAGTATTTT. This sequence joins TRBV2 and TRBJ2-3, with 12 nucleotides matching TRBD2. CDR1 is SNHLY, CDR2 FYNNEI, per germline. V lost 5 bases and J lost 5; bases outside the gene matches: 5. CDR3 length: 15 amino acids.

The rearrangement links TRBV6-1 to TRBJ2-6, with D uncertain. The CDR3 length is 15 residues. V was cut by 6 bases and J by 0 bases, with 9 bases left in between. Germline V gene data show CDR1 as MNHNS and CDR2 as SASEGT. CDR3 in DNA: TGTGCCAGCAGCATTACCAGCTCTGGGGCCAACGTCCTGACTTTC. Protein product: CASSITSSGANVLTF.

The rearrangement links TRBV20-1 to TRBJ2-1; D unresolved. Trimming shortened V by 7 bases and J by 0 bases, and 10 bases separated the two germline ends. Germline CDR1 DFQATT, CDR2 SNEGSKA (reference sequence). The CDR3 spans 13 residues. CDR3 nucleotide sequence: TGCAGTGGGACCGAGAGCTCCTACAATGAGCAGTTCTTC. Translated: CSGTESSYNEQFF.

The chain links TRBV5-6 to TRBJ1-2; 9 nucleotides line up with TRBD1. Per germline, CDR1 SGHDT and CDR2 YYEEEE. The CDR3 spans 16 residues. With 4 bases clipped from V and 4 bases from J, the junction kept 11 bases outside the gene matches. CDR3 sequence (DNA): TGTGCCAGCAGCCGCCGGACAGGGGAAGACGGCTATGGCTACACCTTC. Amino acids: CASSRRTGEDGYGYTF.

This chain connects TRBV6-5 to TRBJ1-2; the D gene is possibly TRBD1 (5 bases). CDR1 and CDR2 from the germline V gene are MNHEY and SVGAGI. V was pared by 2 bases and J by 8 bases, with 15 bases between. The length of the CDR3 is 14 residues. The CDR3 loop reads CASSYVRSRDGYTF. CDR3 bases: TGTGCCAGCAGTTACGTTCGGAGCCGGGACGGCTACACCTTC.

This clonotype turned up a few times. The J gene is TRBJ1-2, the V gene TRBV12-3 or TRBV12-4, with TRBD1 identical over 10 bases. Trimming took 5 bases from V and 4 from J; bases not matched to a gene: 10. The CDR3 length is 16 residues. The CDR3 sequence: CASSTGQGLIGYGYTF. In DNA form, the CDR3 reads TGTGCCAGCAGTACGGGACAGGGGTTGATAGGCTATGGCTACACCTTC.

As DNA, the CDR3 is TGTGCTAGTGCCATGGGACTATCACCGTACGAGCAGTACTTC. This sequence encodes CASAMGLSPYEQYF. This sequence joins TRBV12-5 and TRBJ2-7; 7 bases match TRBD2. Germline V gives CDR1 LGHNT, CDR2 FRNRAP. The length of the CDR3 is 14 residues. The V gene end was trimmed by 7 bases and the J gene end by 4 bases; junction bases not matched to a gene: 10.

This clonotype has more than one count but fewer than ten. The genes are TRBV7-9 and TRBJ2-7, with 9 nucleotides matching TRBD1. Per the germline V gene, CDR1 is SEHNR and CDR2 is FQNEAQ (reference sequence). The CDR3 is made up of 14 amino acids. The V segment lost 7 bases and the J segment 5 bases; nucleotides outside the gene matches: 9. Here the CDR3 DNA reads TGTGCCAGCACCCTGGGACAGGGAAAGGACGAGCAGTACTTC. The encoded protein is CASTLGQGKDEQYF.

In this sample, this clonotype turned up a few times. The genes are TRBV29-1 and TRBJ2-2; 7 nucleotides line up with TRBD1. Germline V gene lookup returns CDR1 SQVTM and CDR2 ANQGSEA. V lost 6 bases to trimming and J lost 5 bases; unmatched junction nucleotides: 6. CDR3 length: 13 amino acids. Here the CDR3 DNA reads TGCAGCGTGAACAGGGGACGGACCGGGGAGCTGTTTTTT. Amino acids: CSVNRGRTGELFF.

The V gene is TRBV27, the J gene TRBJ2-1, with 8 bases fitting TRBD1. Per germline, CDR1 MNHEY and CDR2 SMNVEV (reference sequence). The length of the CDR3 is 15 residues. Unmatched junction bases numbered 8, after V lost 4 bases and J lost 6 bases. The CDR3 nucleotides are TGTGCCAGCAGTTCTCCGGGACAGGCGTTCAATGAGCAGTTCTTC. It encodes CASSSPGQAFNEQFF.

Only a few counts were recorded for this clonotype. The genes are TRBV7-9 and TRBJ1-6, with D tentatively TRBD1 (5 bases). The germline CDR1 and CDR2 sequences are SEHNR and FQNEAQ (reference sequence). The V end was cut by 5 bases, the J end by 10 bases, with 18 bases between. This CDR3 is 15 amino acids long. CDR3 DNA sequence: TGTGCCAGCAGCCGCCTGACAGCGCTCGGGTCACCCCTCCACTTT. Translated, it gives CASSRLTALGSPLHF.